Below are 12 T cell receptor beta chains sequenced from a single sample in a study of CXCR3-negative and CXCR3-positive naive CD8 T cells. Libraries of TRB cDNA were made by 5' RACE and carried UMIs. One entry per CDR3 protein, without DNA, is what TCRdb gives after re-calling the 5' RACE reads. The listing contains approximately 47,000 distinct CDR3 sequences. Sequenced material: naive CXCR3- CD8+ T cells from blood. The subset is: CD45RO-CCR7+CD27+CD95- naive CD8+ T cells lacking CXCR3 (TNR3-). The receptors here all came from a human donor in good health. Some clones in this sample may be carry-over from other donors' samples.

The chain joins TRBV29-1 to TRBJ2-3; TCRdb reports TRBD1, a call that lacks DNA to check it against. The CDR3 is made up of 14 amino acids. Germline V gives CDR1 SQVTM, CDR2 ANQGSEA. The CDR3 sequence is CSSSKGIMPDTQYF.

CDR3 sequence: CASSQLYGMYNTGELFF. The chain is built from TRBV14 and TRBJ2-2; TCRdb designates TRBD2, a call that cannot be tested without DNA. The CDR3 is made up of 17 amino acids. Germline values: CDR1 SGHDN, CDR2 FVKESK.

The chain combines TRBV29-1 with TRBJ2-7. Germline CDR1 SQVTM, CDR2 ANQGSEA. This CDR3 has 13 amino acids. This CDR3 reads CSVEDRDSYEQYF.

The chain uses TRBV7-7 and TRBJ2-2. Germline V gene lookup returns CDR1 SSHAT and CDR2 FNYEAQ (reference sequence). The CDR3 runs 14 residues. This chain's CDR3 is CASSFRQNTGELFF.

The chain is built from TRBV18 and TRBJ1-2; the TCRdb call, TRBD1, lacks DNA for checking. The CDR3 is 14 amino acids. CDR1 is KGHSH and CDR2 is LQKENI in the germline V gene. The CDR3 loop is CASSPIDRVDGYTF.

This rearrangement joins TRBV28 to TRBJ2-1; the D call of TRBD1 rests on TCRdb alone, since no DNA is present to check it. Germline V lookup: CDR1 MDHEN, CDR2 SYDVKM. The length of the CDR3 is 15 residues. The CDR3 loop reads CASSLRGDYYNEQFF.

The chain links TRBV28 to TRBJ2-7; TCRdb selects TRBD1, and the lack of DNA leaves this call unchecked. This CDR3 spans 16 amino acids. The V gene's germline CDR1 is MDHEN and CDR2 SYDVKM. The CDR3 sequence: CASSLDFTGGLYEQYF.

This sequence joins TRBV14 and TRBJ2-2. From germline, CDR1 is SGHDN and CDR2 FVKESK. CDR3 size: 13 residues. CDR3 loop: CASSHSSTGELFF. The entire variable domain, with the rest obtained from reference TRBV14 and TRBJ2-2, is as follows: EAGVTQFPSHSVIEKGQTVTLRCDPISGHDNLYWYRRVMGKEIKFLLHFVKESKQDESGMPNNRFLAERTGGTYSTLKVQPAELEDSGVYFCASSHSSTGELFFGEGSRLTVL.

The CDR3 sequence: CSVLDRNTEAFF. J is TRBJ1-1 and V is TRBV29-1; the TCRdb call, TRBD1, lacks DNA for checking. CDR1 is SQVTM, CDR2 ANQGSEA, per germline. This CDR3 is built from 12 residues.

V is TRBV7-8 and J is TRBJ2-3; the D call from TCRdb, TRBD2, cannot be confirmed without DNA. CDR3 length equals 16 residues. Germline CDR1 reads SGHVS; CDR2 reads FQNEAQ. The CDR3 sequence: CASSGRGAGSTDTQYF.

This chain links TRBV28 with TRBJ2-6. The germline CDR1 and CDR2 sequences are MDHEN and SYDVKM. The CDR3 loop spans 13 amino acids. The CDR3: CASLGREANVLTF.

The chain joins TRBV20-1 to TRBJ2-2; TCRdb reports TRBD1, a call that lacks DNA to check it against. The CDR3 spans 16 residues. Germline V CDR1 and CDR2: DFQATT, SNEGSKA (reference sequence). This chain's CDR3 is CSASPGQGARTGELFF.